This T cell receptor beta chain was sequenced in a study of beta chain features in type 1 diabetes. Reverse transcription of all isolated RNA meant that expressed TCRB transcripts were sequenced. Assay: immunoSEQ multiplex PCR; the TCRdb copy retains only in-frame clones and omits some. This sample has more than 300,000 clones, with around 9% found just once. Study-level points and caveats: Patients with type 1 diabetes carried fewer insertions and had more deletions at their VDJ junctions. A PCR bias possibly favoring shorter templates would apply equally to patients and controls. In comparison with healthy donors, patients had naive, central memory and Treg TCRB repertoires that appeared more similar. Among all four CD4+ subsets, Type 1 diabetes patients had TCRB CDR3s that were moderately but significantly shorter.

V lost 6 bases and J lost 2; bases outside the gene matches: 2. The germline gives CDR1 MNHEY, CDR2 SVGAGI. The CDR3 has 15 amino acids. Only one heparinised blood draw was taken per donor, and its volume averaged around 120 mL. Concerning this clone itself: Its antigen is still unknown. Other DNA sequences in this sample translate to the same CDR3.

Sequences were obtained from central memory CD4+ T cells from blood. This receptor was obtained from a man aged 30-40 years with type 1 diabetes. The chain links TRBV6-5 to TRBJ2-7, with TRBD2 identical over 15 bases. CDR3 sequence (DNA): TGTGCCAGCAGCCGGACTAGCGGGGGGGCCTACGAGCAGTACTTC. Its protein product is CASSRTSGGAYEQYF.